One sample yielded the 15 T cell receptor beta chains listed below, sequenced in a study of human T cells and chemical hapten exposure. From the RACE reads, TCRdb called clonotypes with MiXCR, one entry per CDR3 protein. The sample carries approximately 340,000 distinct CDR3 sequences, around 7% recorded once. As to time point: patch test 1, 2 weeks after DPC sensitization. Treatment reported: therapeutic diphenylcyclopropenone sensitization with weekly scalp DPC. The sample in question was whole blood, obtained in connection with sensitization to the hapten diphenylcyclopropenone (DPC). Every receptor here comes from a woman younger than 35 with alopecia areata. Some clones in this sample may be carry-over from other donors' samples.

This clonotype has ten or more counts. The chain is built from TRBV6-5 and TRBJ2-7, with D perhaps given as TRBD1 or TRBD2 (6 bases each). Trimming took 7 bases from V and 0 from J, leaving 16 bases between them. CDR1 is MNHEY, CDR2 SVGAGI, per germline. The CDR3 runs 15 residues. The CDR3 sequence is CASTTGDTSSYEQYF. In nucleotides, the CDR3 is TGTGCCAGCACAACGGGGGACACGAGCTCCTACGAGCAGTACTTC.

This clonotype was seen only a few times. This chain links TRBV5-8 with TRBJ1-1; 9 bases agree with TRBD1. Germline loops: CDR1 SGHTS, CDR2 YDEGEE. V shed 6 bases, J shed 4 bases, and the junction held 13 bases outside the gene matches. The length of the CDR3 is 16 residues. The CDR3 region is CASKMGQGKLGTEAFF. The CDR3 DNA reads as TGTGCCAGCAAGATGGGACAGGGAAAGTTGGGCACTGAAGCTTTCTTT.

This clonotype was counted a few times. This CDR3 reads CASSLETTGELFF. CDR3 nucleotide sequence: TGCGCCAGCAGCTTGGAAACCACCGGGGAGCTGTTTTTT. The chain uses TRBV5-1 and TRBJ2-2; D uncertain. Deletions cut 0 bases from V and 4 bases from J, with 4 bases between. The CDR3 is made up of 13 amino acids. The germline CDR1 and CDR2 sequences are SGHRS and YFSETQ.

V gene TRBV20-1 combines with J gene TRBJ2-2; tentatively, D is TRBD2 (7 bases). Germline assignment: CDR1 DFQATT and CDR2 SNEGSKA (reference sequence). V lost 3 bases and J lost 3, with 14 bases in between. This CDR3 is 15 amino acids long. CDR3 sequence: CSARVGGRHTGELFF. The DNA for the CDR3 is TGCAGTGCTAGGGTCGGGGGGCGTCACACCGGGGAGCTGTTTTTT.

J is TRBJ1-4 and V is TRBV4-2; 9 bases are a match to TRBD1. This CDR3 has 17 amino acids. V lost 0 bases and J lost 5; bases outside the gene matches: 7. CDR1 and CDR2 from the germline V gene are LGHNA and YNFKEQ. The CDR3 region is CASSQEGGGTGNEKLFF. CDR3 sequence (DNA): TGTGCCAGCAGCCAAGAGGGTGGGGGGACAGGGAATGAAAAACTGTTTTTT.

The V and J genes are TRBV7-2 and TRBJ2-1, with TRBD2 as a possible D gene (5 bases). This CDR3 contains 13 residues. Germline CDR1 and CDR2: SGHTA and FQGNSA. Trimming took off 5 bases at V and 5 bases at J, with 10 bases between the two ends. The CDR3 reads CASSRGAHNEQFF. CDR3 DNA sequence: TGTGCCAGCAGCCGGGGAGCCCACAATGAGCAGTTCTTC.

V and J are TRBV15 and TRBJ1-5; D gene unclear. The CDR3 is made up of 14 amino acids. The germline gives CDR1 LNHNV, CDR2 YYDKDF (reference sequence). V was trimmed by 2 bases and J by 0 bases, leaving 5 bases between them. As DNA, the CDR3 is TGTGCCACCAGCAGAAAGGATAGCAATCAGCCCCAGCATTTT. Protein: CATSRKDSNQPQHF.

This clonotype has ten or more counts. The rearrangement links TRBV7-9 to TRBJ1-1; 7 nucleotides align to TRBD1. The ends lost 1 base at V and 5 bases at J; junction bases unmatched: 7. The germline CDR1 and CDR2 sequences are SEHNR and FQNEAQ (reference sequence). CDR3 length equals 15 residues. The CDR3: CASSLGQQGWTEAFF. The DNA of the CDR3 is TGTGCCAGCAGCTTAGGGCAACAGGGGTGGACTGAAGCTTTCTTT.

This clonotype was recorded at least ten times. The chain uses TRBV19 and TRBJ2-2; no firm D call. Germline V gene sequence: CDR1 LNHDA, CDR2 SQIVND (reference sequence). V was clipped by 7 bases and J by 6 bases, with 12 bases between them. CDR3 length: 13 residues. The CDR3 DNA is TGTGCCAGTACCCTGGACGGCGCCGGGGAGCTGTTTTTT. Protein: CASTLDGAGELFF. Based on the CDR3 plus reference TRBV19 and TRBJ2-2, the full variable domain is DGGITQSPKYLFRKEGQNVTLSCEQNLNHDAMYWYRQDPGQGLRLIYYSQIVNDFQKGDIAEGYSVSREKKESFPLTVTSAQKNPTAFYLCASTLDGAGELFFGEGSRLTVL.

This clonotype has more than one count but fewer than ten. The chain uses TRBV6-2 or TRBV6-3 and TRBJ2-3; 10 nucleotides line up with TRBD1. Germline assignment: CDR1 MNHEY and CDR2 SVGEGT. The trim removed 6 bases at V and 6 bases at J, leaving 6 bases unmatched. There are 14 residues in the CDR3. Here the CDR3 reads CASSYDRGLDTQYF. The CDR3 coding sequence is TGTGCCAGCAGCTACGACAGGGGGCTTGATACGCAGTATTTT.

The J gene is TRBJ2-3, the V gene TRBV7-9; 11 bases align to TRBD2. The ends lost 6 bases at V and 0 bases at J; junction bases unmatched: 5. The CDR3 has 16 residues. Germline V gene lookup returns CDR1 SEHNR and CDR2 FQNEAQ (reference sequence). Here the CDR3 reads CASSKTSGKSTDTQYF. Here the CDR3 DNA reads TGTGCCAGCAGTAAGACTAGCGGGAAAAGCACAGATACGCAGTATTTT.

This clonotype was seen a handful of times. The chain links TRBV10-3 to TRBJ1-4; D unclear. This CDR3 contains 13 residues. CDR1 is ENHRY, CDR2 SYGVKD, per germline. Trimming left V 0 bases short and J 3 bases short, with 2 bases between. As DNA, the CDR3 is TGTGCCATCAGTGAGTCCGCTAATGAAAAACTGTTTTTT. This encodes CAISESANEKLFF.

This clonotype was found a few times. V is TRBV4-2 and J is TRBJ2-3, with D hard to call. This CDR3 has 17 residues. Trimming took 0 bases from V and 3 from J, leaving 16 bases between them. Germline V gives CDR1 LGHNA, CDR2 YNFKEQ. DNA for the CDR3: TGTGCCAGCAGCCAAGAACTGGTGGGCAGGTATACAGATACGCAGTATTTT. Its translation is CASSQELVGRYTDTQYF.

This clonotype has more than one count but fewer than ten. V is TRBV12-3 or TRBV12-4 and J is TRBJ1-6; 7 nucleotides line up with TRBD1. This CDR3 region has 13 residues. The V segment lost 6 bases and the J segment 10 bases; nucleotides outside the gene matches: 6. DNA of the CDR3: TGTGCCAGCAGCCGGGACAGTCCATCACCCCTCCACTTT. This sequence encodes CASSRDSPSPLHF.

The chain employs TRBV6-2 or TRBV6-3 and TRBJ2-7, with TRBD1 identical over 9 bases. The V gene end was trimmed by 6 bases and the J gene end by 2 bases; junction bases not matched to a gene: 5. The CDR3 spans 14 residues. Germline assignment: CDR1 MNHEY and CDR2 SVGEGT. Written as DNA, the CDR3 is TGTGCCAGCAGGGCGGACAGGGGAACCTACGAGCAGTACTTC. It specifies CASRADRGTYEQYF.